This record concerns one TCR beta chain sequence. Its antigen is still unknown. It has no much larger one-base neighbor in the sample; base qualities were not kept. V is shortened by 0 bases, J by 0 bases, and the region joining them spans 12 bases. Looking up the germline V gene yields CDR1 MGHDK and CDR2 SYGVNS. Measured from the cysteine to the phenylalanine, the CDR3 is 17 residues long. Just the 51-base CDR3 DNA is kept, in frame starting at base 1. This specimen belongs to a study of early T cells in non-severe SARS-CoV-2 infection (dated by TCRdb to about 2021). For the study in its entirety: Because TCR sequencing relied on bulk RNA taken from unsorted whole blood, pairing of alpha and beta chains was not possible.

Libraries were built with 5' RACE. These reads were obtained on a NextSeq 500. To correct for sequencing error and PCR bias, the TCR library protocol tagged individual cDNA molecules with unique molecular identifiers. TCR alpha and beta chains were both sequenced, and the abundances of alpha and beta sequences in each sample were closely correlated with each other. The source study handled its data this way. Decombinator V4 was used to annotate TCR sequences for V gene, J gene and CDR3. TCRs were defined as expanded if a significant change between any two time points was detected under a Poisson model with p below 0.0001. TCR abundances were normalised to the total number of TCRs sequenced per sample and expressed as counts per million. TRAV1-2 paired with TRAJ12, TRAJ20 or TRAJ33 defined MAIT TCRs, while TRAV10 paired with TRAJ18 defined iNKT TCRs. VDJdb, accessed 1 November 2021, was searched for CMV, EBV and SARS-CoV-2 annotated TCRs, excluding TCRs annotated for multiple antigens. The public reads were run again by TCRdb, first through fastp at Q25 and then through MiXCR, and only productive beta chains were kept. Every distinct CDR3 protein forms one entry, paired with its most common genes and DNA. TCRdb, not the authors, supplied the V and J calls. The sample table lists 85,000 to 100,000 distinct CDR3 sequences, approximately 15% of them with a count of one. Together, the top ten hold 4.5% to 6.5% of the sample.

A case-control design nested within a healthcare worker cohort in London, UK, was used, with weekly nasopharyngeal swab PCR tests and blood sampling performed. Healthcare workers were recruited during the week of the UK lockdown, between 23 and 31 March 2020, and followed weekly for up to roughly 15 weeks. Paper-wide results and their limitations: VDJdb matching was skewed toward anti-spike CD8 responses and likely underestimated virus-specific expansions, missing private and CD4 specificities.

The source of this sequence is an adult who was a healthcare worker with PCR-confirmed SARS-CoV-2 infection or an uninfected control (not recorded which). This sample comprised whole blood, obtained at baseline. The receptor chain draws on TRBV25-1 and TRBJ2-1; matching of 6 bases hints at TRBD2 as the D gene. Here is the DNA: TGTGCCAGCAGTGAATATGGAGGAGGGGCCTCCTACAATGAGCAGTTCTTC. Its translation reads: CASSEYGGGASYNEQFF.